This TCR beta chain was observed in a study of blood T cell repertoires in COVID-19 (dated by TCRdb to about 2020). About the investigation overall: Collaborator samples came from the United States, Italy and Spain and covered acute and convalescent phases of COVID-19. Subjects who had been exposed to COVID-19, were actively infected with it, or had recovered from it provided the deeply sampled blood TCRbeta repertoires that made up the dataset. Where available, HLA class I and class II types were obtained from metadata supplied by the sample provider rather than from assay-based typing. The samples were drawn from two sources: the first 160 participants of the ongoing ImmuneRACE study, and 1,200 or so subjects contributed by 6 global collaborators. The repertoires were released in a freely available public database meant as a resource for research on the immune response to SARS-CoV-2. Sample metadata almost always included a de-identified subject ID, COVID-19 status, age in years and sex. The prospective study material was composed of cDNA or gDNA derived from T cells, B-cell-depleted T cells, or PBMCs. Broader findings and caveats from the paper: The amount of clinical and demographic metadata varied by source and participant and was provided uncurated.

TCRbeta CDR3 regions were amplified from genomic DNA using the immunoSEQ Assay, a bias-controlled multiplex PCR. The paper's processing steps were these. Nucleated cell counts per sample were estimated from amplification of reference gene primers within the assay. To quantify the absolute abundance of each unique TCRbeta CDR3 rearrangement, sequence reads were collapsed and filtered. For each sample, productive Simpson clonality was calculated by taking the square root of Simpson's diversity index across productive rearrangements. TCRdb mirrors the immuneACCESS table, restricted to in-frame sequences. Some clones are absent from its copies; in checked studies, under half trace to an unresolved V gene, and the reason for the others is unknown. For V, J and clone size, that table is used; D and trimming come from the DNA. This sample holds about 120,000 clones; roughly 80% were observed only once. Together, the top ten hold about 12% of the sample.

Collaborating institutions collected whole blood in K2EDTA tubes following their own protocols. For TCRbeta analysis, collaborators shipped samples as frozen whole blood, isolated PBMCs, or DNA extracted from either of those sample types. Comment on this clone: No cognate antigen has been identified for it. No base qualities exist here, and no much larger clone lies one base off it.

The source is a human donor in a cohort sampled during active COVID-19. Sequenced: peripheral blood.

The encoded CDR3 is CASTGTRVNEQFF. The DNA sequence is given as TGCGCCAGCACTGGGACAAGGGTTAATGAGCAGTTCTTC. The chain is assembled from TRBV5-1 and TRBJ2-1, and TRBD1 may be the D gene, going by 6 matching bases. Between the V and J ends, shortened by 6 bases and 7 bases respectively, the junction contains 14 bases. The CDR3 numbers 13 residues from cysteine through phenylalanine. Of all the DNA, just the CDR3 is kept, 39 bases in frame from base 1. From the germline V gene, CDR1 is SGHRS and CDR2 is YFSETQ.